The 18 T cell receptor beta chains in this list originate from one sample, sequenced in a study of Graves' ophthalmopathy and Graves' hyperthyroidism. RNA served as the template for amplifying TCR beta CDR3 regions. An initial RT-PCR round employing HTBI primers preceded a second-round multiplex PCR. In TCRdb, the multiplex PCR reads were re-called with MiXCR into one record per CDR3 protein. The sample has hundreds of thousands of distinct CDR3 sequences, 20% to 25% seen once. Sequenced material: peripheral blood. Source of these receptors: a woman in her forties or fifties with Graves' ophthalmopathy.

The chain combines TRBV30 with TRBJ2-4; TRBD2 agrees at 7 bases. The V gene's germline CDR1 is GTSNPN and CDR2 SVGIG (reference sequence). This CDR3 comprises 17 residues. The CDR3 reads CVCSRDPYSGPKNIQYF. The CDR3 coding sequence is TGTGTCTGCTCAAGGGATCCCTATAGCGGGCCCAAAAACATTCAGTACTTC.

This clonotype came up many times. This chain links TRBV20-1 with TRBJ2-7; a possible D gene is TRBD2 (6 bases). The CDR3 covers 15 residues. Deletions cut 8 bases from V and 3 bases from J, with 23 bases between. Per the germline V gene, CDR1 is DFQATT and CDR2 is SNEGSKA (reference sequence). The CDR3 DNA sequence: TGCAGTCCCGAGGAGGGCCCCCTGAAACACTACGAGCAGTACTTC. This gives the protein CSPEEGPLKHYEQYF.

This clonotype was seen many times. The DNA of the CDR3 is TGTGCCAGCAGGCCCGACAGGAATCAATATGGCTACACCTTC. Its translation: CASRPDRNQYGYTF. This chain connects TRBV6-1 to TRBJ1-2; perhaps TRBD1 as D (6 bases). Germline V gene data show CDR1 as MNHNS and CDR2 as SASEGT. V was pared by 6 bases and J by 5 bases, with 16 bases between. The CDR3 consists of 14 residues.

V gene TRBV2 combines with J gene TRBJ2-5, with 14 bases that match TRBD2. Trimming at V came to 6 bases and at J to 4 bases, leaving 7 bases not matched to a gene. Germline V gene data show CDR1 as SNHLY and CDR2 as FYNNEI. The CDR3 is 16 amino acids. CDR3 bases: TGTGCCAGCAGCACCGGACTAGCGGGAGGATTAGAGACCCAGTACTTC. The encoded protein is CASSTGLAGGLETQYF. Together with reference TRBV2 and TRBJ2-5, the CDR3 gives the full variable domain: EPEVTQTPSHQVTQMGQEVILRCVPISNHLYFYWYRQILGQKVEFLVSFYNNEISEKSEIFDDQFSVERPDGSNFTLKIRSTKLEDSAMYFCASSTGLAGGLETQYFGPGTRLLVL.

This clonotype has at least ten counts. The chain uses TRBV5-1 and TRBJ2-5; the match to TRBD2 covers 10 bases. The J segment lost 2 bases and the V segment lost 0 bases, leaving 4 bases of the junction unmatched. The CDR3 is 16 amino acids. Germline V gene lookup returns CDR1 SGHRS and CDR2 YFSETQ. Here the CDR3 reads CASSLVGTSAQETQYF. CDR3 bases: TGCGCCAGCAGCTTGGTCGGGACTAGCGCTCAAGAGACCCAGTACTTC.

This clonotype appeared many times. V usage is TRBV11-1 and J usage is TRBJ2-7; 9 nucleotides align to TRBD1. This CDR3 is 14 amino acids long. CDR1 and CDR2 (germline): SGHAT, FQDESV (reference sequence). V shed 5 bases, J shed 5 bases, and the junction held 7 bases outside the gene matches. The CDR3 loop reads CASSHGQGRDEQYF. The CDR3 nucleotides read TGTGCCAGCAGCCACGGACAGGGGCGAGACGAGCAGTACTTC.

This clonotype came up many times. The V call is TRBV20-1, the J call TRBJ2-5; D possibly uses TRBD1 or TRBD2 (5 bases each). Trimming stripped 4 bases from V and 9 bases from J, with 21 bases between. From germline, CDR1 is DFQATT and CDR2 SNEGSKA (reference sequence). The CDR3 runs 14 residues. The CDR3: CSAKEGTGTRAQYF. The CDR3 nucleotides are TGCAGTGCTAAGGAAGGGACGGGGACGAGGGCCCAGTACTTC.

This clonotype was detected many times. V is TRBV28 and J is TRBJ2-5; no definite D call. This CDR3 spans 12 amino acids. CDR1 and CDR2 (germline): MDHEN, SYDVKM. Trimming stripped 4 bases from V and 5 bases from J, with 8 bases between. This chain's CDR3 is CASSSNRETQYF. In nucleotides, the CDR3 is TGTGCCAGCAGTTCAAACCGCGAGACCCAGTACTTC.

This clonotype was counted at least ten times. The chain recombines TRBV5-1 with TRBJ2-7; 7 bases align to TRBD2. The junction had 4 bases not matched to a gene; V was cut back by 4 bases and J by 0 bases. Germline loops: CDR1 SGHRS, CDR2 YFSETQ. The CDR3 is 14 residues long. The CDR3 region has the DNA TGCGCCAGCAGCCCGGGAGGCGGCTCCTACGAGCAGTACTTC. Translated, it gives CASSPGGGSYEQYF.

The count of this clonotype is one. This sequence joins TRBV28 and TRBJ2-7, with 9 bases matching TRBD2. Germline V gene data show CDR1 as MDHEN and CDR2 as SYDVKM. V lost 5 bases to trimming and J lost 2 bases; unmatched junction nucleotides: 4. This CDR3 region has 14 residues. The DNA for the CDR3 is TGTGCCAGCAGTCGACTAGCGGCACCCTACGAGCAGTACTTC. Protein product: CASSRLAAPYEQYF.

In its sample, this clonotype was seen many times. The chain carries TRBV20-1 and TRBJ1-1; D is unresolved. V was pared by 6 bases and J by 2 bases, with 13 bases between. The germline CDR1 and CDR2 sequences are DFQATT and SNEGSKA (reference sequence). The CDR3 runs to 13 residues. The chain's CDR3 is CSAPGRTNTEAFF. The CDR3 bases are TGCAGTGCCCCGGGCAGAACAAACACTGAAGCTTTCTTT.

This clonotype was recorded many times. The J gene is TRBJ2-7, the V gene TRBV7-3; TRBD2 matches at 15 bases. Losses at the gene ends were 4 bases for V and 2 bases for J; bases not matched to a gene: 12. Germline values: CDR1 SGHTA, CDR2 FQGTGA. The CDR3 is made up of 19 amino acids. CDR3 in amino acids: CASSSPGTSGRQITYEQYF. The CDR3 region has the DNA TGTGCCAGCAGCTCACCCGGGACTAGCGGGAGGCAAATTACCTACGAGCAGTACTTC. The full variable domain, with the rest looked up from reference TRBV7-3 and TRBJ2-7, is GAGVSQTPSNKVTEKGKYVELRCDPISGHTALYWYRQSLGQGPEFLIYFQGTGAADDSGLPNDRFFAVRPEGSVSTLKIQRTERGDSAVYLCASSSPGTSGRQITYEQYFGPGTRLTVT.

This clonotype was picked up many times. The chain combines TRBV28 with TRBJ2-7; D unresolved. Germline-derived CDR1 and CDR2 are MDHEN and SYDVKM. V was shortened by 6 bases and J by 3 bases, with 12 bases between the two germline ends. This CDR3 is built from 13 residues. CDR3 DNA sequence: TGTGCCAGCAGCTCCCCCCCCAGCTACGAGCAGTACTTC. The encoded protein is CASSSPPSYEQYF.

This clonotype was counted once. The chain has TRBV6-1 and TRBJ2-7; 10 nucleotides line up with TRBD2. Germline loops: CDR1 MNHNS, CDR2 SASEGT. The junction had 9 bases not matched to a gene; V was cut back by 6 bases and J by 1 base. The CDR3 loop spans 16 amino acids. DNA for the CDR3: TGTGCCAGCAGAGAGGTAGCGGGAGGTAATTCCTACGAGCAGTACTTC. Residues: CASREVAGGNSYEQYF.

V usage is TRBV19 and J usage is TRBJ1-5; unclear D gene. Germline CDR1 and CDR2: LNHDA and SQIVND (reference sequence). Trimming shortened V by 3 bases and J by 6 bases, and 6 bases separated the two germline ends. This CDR3 spans 12 amino acids. Written as DNA, the CDR3 is TGTGCCAGTAGTATCACGGGTCAGCCCCAGCATTTT. Its translation: CASSITGQPQHF.

J is TRBJ2-5 and V is TRBV12-3 or TRBV12-4, with 7 bases that match TRBD2. The CDR3 is made up of 15 amino acids. Trimming took 5 bases from V and 1 from J; bases not matched to a gene: 7. The CDR3 region has the DNA TGTGCCAGCAGTCTCCGGGACTACCTCCAAGAGACCCAGTACTTC. This codes for CASSLRDYLQETQYF.

This clonotype was seen at least ten times. This chain joins TRBV7-9 and TRBJ1-2, with 7 positions matching TRBD1. Germline V lookup: CDR1 SEHNR, CDR2 FQNEAQ (reference sequence). The CDR3 totals 14 residues. J lost 3 bases, V lost 3 bases, and 4 bases had no gene match. The CDR3 DNA follows: TGTGCCAGCAGCTTCGGACAGGAGGACTATGGCTACACCTTC. Its protein product is CASSFGQEDYGYTF.

The sample holds many counts of this clonotype. V and J are TRBV6-1 and TRBJ1-2, with a weak D call TRBD1 (5 bases). CDR3 length equals 12 residues. Germline loops: CDR1 MNHNS, CDR2 SASEGT. Trimming stripped 6 bases from V and 1 base from J, with 6 bases between. The CDR3 region is CASRDNNYGYTF. The CDR3 region has the DNA TGTGCCAGCAGGGACAATAACTATGGCTACACCTTC.